These 13 T cell receptor beta chains share one sample of origin, sequenced in a study of blood T cell repertoires in COVID-19. The repertoire was sequenced with immunoSEQ multiplex PCR; TCRdb's copy has only in-frame clones and lacks some. Of 200,000 to 300,000 clones detected, 87% appear once; the ten largest clones hold approximately 1.5%. Sequenced sample: peripheral blood. The receptors were sampled from a woman aged 40 to 49 who had recovered from COVID-19.

This rearrangement joins TRBV10-3 to TRBJ1-2; TRBD1 matches at 8 bases. The CDR3 totals 16 residues. Germline CDR1 ENHRY, CDR2 SYGVKD. V lost 5 bases and J lost 2; bases outside the gene matches: 10. CDR3 sequence reads: CAISTRTGSENYGYTF. Written as DNA, the CDR3 is TGTGCCATCAGTACGAGGACAGGGTCAGAGAACTATGGCTACACCTTC.

CDR3 sequence reads: CASSQDRDRGDYGYTF. The CDR3 bases are TGCGCCAGCAGCCAAGATCGGGACAGGGGAGACTATGGCTACACCTTC. This chain connects TRBV4-3 to TRBJ1-2; 10 bases map to TRBD1. Germline values: CDR1 LGHNA, CDR2 YSLEER. The CDR3 extends over 16 amino acids. The J segment lost 3 bases and the V segment lost 0 bases, leaving 4 bases of the junction unmatched.

The chain couples TRBV11-2 to TRBJ1-4; 7 bases are a match to TRBD1. Per germline, CDR1 SGHAT and CDR2 FQNNGV. Germline trimming cut 5 bases from V and 12 bases from J; bases unmatched to any gene: 9. The CDR3 sequence is 13 residues long. CDR3 nucleotides: TGTGCCAGCAGCCGAGGGGGCAACAGGGAACTGTTTTTT. Its protein product is CASSRGGNRELFF.

The chain has TRBV5-1 and TRBJ2-2; 7 bases match TRBD2. CDR1 is SGHRS, CDR2 YFSETQ, per germline. CDR3 length equals 14 residues. J lost 5 bases, V lost 4 bases, and 5 bases had no gene match. The CDR3 is CASSGYGGTGELFF. As DNA, the CDR3 is TGCGCCAGCAGCGGGTACGGGGGGACCGGGGAGCTGTTTTTT.

The chain links TRBV30 to TRBJ1-3, with 10 bases identical to TRBD1. J lost 9 bases, V lost 4 bases, and 6 bases had no gene match. Looked up from germline, CDR1 is GTSNPN and CDR2 is SVGIG (reference sequence). The CDR3 length is 13 residues. CDR3 sequence: CAWTLGTGATIYF. CDR3 nucleotide sequence: TGTGCCTGGACCCTGGGGACAGGGGCCACCATATATTTT.

V and J are TRBV4-3 and TRBJ1-6, with D possibly TRBD1 on 6 matching bases. The length of the CDR3 is 19 residues. The V gene's germline CDR1 is LGHNA and CDR2 YSLEER. V was clipped by 0 bases and J by 4 bases, with 19 bases between them. Written as DNA, the CDR3 is TGCGCCAGCAGCCAAGATTCAGCAAGGGGGGGATTATATAATTCACCCCTCCACTTT. Its protein product is CASSQDSARGGLYNSPLHF.

The rearrangement joins TRBV10-3 to TRBJ2-3; maybe TRBD2 (5 bases). The germline V and J ends were trimmed by 11 bases and 2 bases, with 14 bases remaining between them. Germline assignment: CDR1 ENHRY and CDR2 SYGVKD. This CDR3 is 13 amino acids long. The CDR3 DNA reads as TGTGCCCACAGAGGGTCTACCACAGATACGCAGTATTTT. It is translated as CAHRGSTTDTQYF.

This sequence joins TRBV5-4 and TRBJ2-7; the D is unclear. The CDR3 is made up of 12 amino acids. Germline V CDR1 and CDR2: SGHNT, YYREEE (reference sequence). Trimming left V 4 bases short and J 5 bases short, with 10 bases between. This CDR3 is CASSPGWDEQYF. The CDR3 DNA is TGTGCCAGCAGCCCCGGGTGGGACGAGCAGTACTTC.

Comment on this clone: At the DNA level, this CDR3 is encoded by other sequences in the same sample as well. The rearrangement links TRBV3-1 (or the pseudogene TRBV3-2) to TRBJ1-1; D is perhaps TRBD1 (5 bases). V lost 4 bases, J lost 1 base, and 10 bases lay in between. The germline V gene encodes CDR1 LGHDT and CDR2 YNNKEL (reference sequence). This CDR3 has 14 amino acids. The CDR3 nucleotides are TGTGCCAGCAGCCGGGGGGGAGGGAACACTGAAGCTTTCTTT. Its protein is CASSRGGGNTEAFF.

The count of this clone is one. The V and J genes are TRBV27 and TRBJ1-6, with D unclear. Germline V gene data show CDR1 as MNHEY and CDR2 as SMNVEV (reference sequence). V was clipped by 3 bases and J by 7 bases, with 13 bases between them. The CDR3 is made up of 15 amino acids. The CDR3 coding sequence is TGTGCCAGCAGTTTTGGGAGGGTGGGCAATTCACCCCTCCACTTT. This sequence encodes CASSFGRVGNSPLHF.

The V gene is TRBV5-6, the J gene TRBJ1-2, with 9 bases aligning to TRBD1. Germline assignment: CDR1 SGHDT and CDR2 YYEEEE. The CDR3 length is 16 residues. The V and J ends lost 0 bases and 7 bases, in that order; junction bases with no gene match: 10. CDR3 in amino acids: CASSLDVDRGVFGYTF. CDR3 nucleotides: TGTGCCAGCAGCTTGGACGTGGACAGGGGTGTTTTTGGCTACACCTTC.

This clone was found once. This rearrangement joins TRBV5-5 to TRBJ1-5; 9 positions match TRBD1. Germline CDR1 reads SGHKS; CDR2 reads YYEKEE (reference sequence). V shed 2 bases and J 4 bases; nucleotides not matched to a gene: 4. The CDR3 totals 15 residues. The CDR3 is CASSFGTGPNQPQHF. The CDR3 DNA sequence: TGTGCCAGCAGCTTCGGGACAGGGCCGAATCAGCCCCAGCATTTT.

This clone came up once. V gene TRBV7-2 combines with J gene TRBJ1-4; D is perhaps TRBD1 (5 bases). The CDR3 covers 13 residues. Trimming took 6 bases from V and 7 from J, leaving 12 bases between them. Germline V gene sequence: CDR1 SGHTA, CDR2 FQGNSA. CDR3 DNA: TGTGCCAGCAGTCTCCAGGGTTTTGAAAAACTGTTTTTT. Encoded protein: CASSLQGFEKLFF.